The present T cell receptor (beta chain) was sequenced within a study of T cell responses to AZD1222 COVID-19 vaccine. This CDR3 is built from 16 residues. Germline loops: CDR1 SGHRS, CDR2 YFSETQ. Trimming took 2 bases from V and 1 from J; bases not matched to a gene: 8. Assay used: immunoSEQ multiplex PCR; TCRdb lists only in-frame clones, some missing. Among 150,000 to 200,000 clones listed, under 95% were seen once. The clonotype was recovered from an adult who received the AZD1222 COVID-19 vaccine. The V and J genes are TRBV5-1 and TRBJ1-1, with 7 bases lining up with TRBD1. The sample was peripheral blood, taken 28 days after the second AZD1222 dose. CDR3 loop: CASSFGDSYRNTEAFF. DNA for the CDR3: TGCGCCAGCAGCTTCGGGGACAGCTACCGGAACACTGAAGCTTTCTTT.